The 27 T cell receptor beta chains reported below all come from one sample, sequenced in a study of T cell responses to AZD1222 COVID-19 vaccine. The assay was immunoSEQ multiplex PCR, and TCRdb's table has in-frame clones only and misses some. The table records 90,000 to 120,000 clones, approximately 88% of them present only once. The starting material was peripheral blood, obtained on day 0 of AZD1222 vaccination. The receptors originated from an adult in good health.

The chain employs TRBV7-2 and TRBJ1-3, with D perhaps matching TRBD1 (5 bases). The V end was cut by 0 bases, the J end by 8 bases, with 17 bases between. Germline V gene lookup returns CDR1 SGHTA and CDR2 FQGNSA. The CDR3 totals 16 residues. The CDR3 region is CASSLAWGSLRDTIYF. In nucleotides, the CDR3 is TGTGCCAGCAGCTTAGCCTGGGGGTCTTTGCGGGACACCATATATTTT.

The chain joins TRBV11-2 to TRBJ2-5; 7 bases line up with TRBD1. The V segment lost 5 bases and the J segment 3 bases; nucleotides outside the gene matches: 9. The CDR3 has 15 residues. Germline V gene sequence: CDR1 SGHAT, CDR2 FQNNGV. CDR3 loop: CASSPSTGTEETQYF. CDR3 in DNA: TGTGCCAGCAGCCCCAGCACCGGGACAGAAGAGACCCAGTACTTC.

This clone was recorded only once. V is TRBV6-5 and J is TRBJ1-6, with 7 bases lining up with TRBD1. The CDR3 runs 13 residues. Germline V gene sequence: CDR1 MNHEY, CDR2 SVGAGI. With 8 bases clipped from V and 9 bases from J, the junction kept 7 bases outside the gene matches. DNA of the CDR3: TGTGCCAGCTACTTAACAGGGGCTTCACCCCTCCACTTT. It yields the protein CASYLTGASPLHF.

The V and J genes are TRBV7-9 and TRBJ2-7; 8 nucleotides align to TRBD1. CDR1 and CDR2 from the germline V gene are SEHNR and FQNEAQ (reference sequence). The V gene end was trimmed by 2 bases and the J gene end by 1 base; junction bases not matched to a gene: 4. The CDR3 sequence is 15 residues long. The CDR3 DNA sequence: TGTGCCAGCAGCTTACAGGGGGCATCGTCCTACGAGCAGTACTTC. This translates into CASSLQGASSYEQYF.

DNA for the CDR3: TGTGCCAGCTCACCCCCCGGCGCAGATACGCAGTATTTT. This translates into CASSPPGADTQYF. V is TRBV18 and J is TRBJ2-3; no clear D gene. The germline V gene encodes CDR1 KGHSH and CDR2 LQKENI. The CDR3 consists of 13 residues. With 3 bases removed from V and 4 bases from J, the gap between germline ends came to 8 bases.

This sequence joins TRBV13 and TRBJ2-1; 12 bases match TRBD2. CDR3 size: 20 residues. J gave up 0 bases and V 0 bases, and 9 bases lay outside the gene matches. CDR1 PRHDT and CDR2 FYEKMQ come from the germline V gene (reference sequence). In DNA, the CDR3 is TGTGCCAGCAGCTTAGGCCTACTAGCGGGAGGCGCTTCCTCCTACAATGAGCAGTTCTTC. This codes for CASSLGLLAGGASSYNEQFF.

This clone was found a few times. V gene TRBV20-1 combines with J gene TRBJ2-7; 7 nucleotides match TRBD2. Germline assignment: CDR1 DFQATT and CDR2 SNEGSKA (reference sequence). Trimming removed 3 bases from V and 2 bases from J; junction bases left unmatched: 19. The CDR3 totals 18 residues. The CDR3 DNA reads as TGCAGTGCTAGTGCCGGGACTACTAAAATCACCCTAGCCTACGAGCAGTACTTC. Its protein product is CSASAGTTKITLAYEQYF.

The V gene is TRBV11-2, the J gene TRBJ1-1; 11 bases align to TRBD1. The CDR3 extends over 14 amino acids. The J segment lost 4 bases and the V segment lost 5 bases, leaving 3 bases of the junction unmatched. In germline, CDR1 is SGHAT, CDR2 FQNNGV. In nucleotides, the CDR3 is TGTGCCAGCAGCGAGGACAGGGGGCCCACTGAAGCTTTCTTT. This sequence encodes CASSEDRGPTEAFF.

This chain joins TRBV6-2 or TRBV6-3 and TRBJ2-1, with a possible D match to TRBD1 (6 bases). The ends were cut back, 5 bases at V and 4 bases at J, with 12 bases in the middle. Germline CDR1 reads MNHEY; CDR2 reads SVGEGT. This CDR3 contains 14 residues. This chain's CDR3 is CASSAGTPYNEQFF. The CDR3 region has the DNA TGTGCCAGCAGTGCCGGGACACCGTACAATGAGCAGTTCTTC.

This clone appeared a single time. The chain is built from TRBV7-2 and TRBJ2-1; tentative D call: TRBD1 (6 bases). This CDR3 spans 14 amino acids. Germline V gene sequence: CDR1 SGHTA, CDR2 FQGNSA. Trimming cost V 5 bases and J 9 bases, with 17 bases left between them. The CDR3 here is CASSPGWGRGEQFF. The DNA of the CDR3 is TGTGCCAGCAGCCCTGGATGGGGGCGAGGTGAGCAGTTCTTC.

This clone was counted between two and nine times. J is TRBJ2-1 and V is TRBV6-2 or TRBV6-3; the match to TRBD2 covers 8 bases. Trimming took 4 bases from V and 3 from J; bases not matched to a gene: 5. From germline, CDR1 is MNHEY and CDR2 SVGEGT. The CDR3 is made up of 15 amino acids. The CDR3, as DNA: TGTGCCAGCAGTTCCACCGGGACTAGCTACAATGAGCAGTTCTTC. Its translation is CASSSTGTSYNEQFF.

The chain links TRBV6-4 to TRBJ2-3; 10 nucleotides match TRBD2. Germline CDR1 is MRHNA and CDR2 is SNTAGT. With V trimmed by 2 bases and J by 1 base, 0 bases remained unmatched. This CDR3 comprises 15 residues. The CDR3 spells CASSDLAGGTDTQYF. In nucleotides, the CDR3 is TGTGCCAGCAGTGACCTAGCGGGAGGCACAGATACGCAGTATTTT.

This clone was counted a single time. This chain's CDR3 is CASRQGAQPQHF. The CDR3, as DNA: TGTGCCAGCAGGCAGGGGGCTCAGCCCCAGCATTTT. V is TRBV6-5 and J is TRBJ1-5, with 8 bases matching TRBD1. Trimming took 6 bases from V and 6 from J; bases not matched to a gene: 1. The CDR3 runs to 12 residues. CDR1 and CDR2 (germline): MNHEY, SVGAGI.

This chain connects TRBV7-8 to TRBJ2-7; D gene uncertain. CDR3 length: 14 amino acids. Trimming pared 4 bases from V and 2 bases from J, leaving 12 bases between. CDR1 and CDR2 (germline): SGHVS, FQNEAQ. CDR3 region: CASSSRRLAYEQYF. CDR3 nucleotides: TGTGCCAGCAGCTCCCGGCGGCTGGCCTACGAGCAGTACTTC.

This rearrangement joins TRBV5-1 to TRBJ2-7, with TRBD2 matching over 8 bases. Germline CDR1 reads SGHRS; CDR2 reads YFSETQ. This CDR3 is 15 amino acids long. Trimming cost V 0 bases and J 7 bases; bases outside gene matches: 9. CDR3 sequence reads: CASSLAASGLSEQYF. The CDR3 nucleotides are TGCGCCAGCAGCTTGGCGGCTAGCGGGCTATCGGAGCAGTACTTC.

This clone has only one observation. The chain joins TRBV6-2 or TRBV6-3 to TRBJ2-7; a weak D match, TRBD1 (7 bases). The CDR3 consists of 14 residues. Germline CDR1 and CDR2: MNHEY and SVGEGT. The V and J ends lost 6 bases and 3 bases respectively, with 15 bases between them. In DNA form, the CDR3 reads TGTGCCAGCAGCGACGGGGGACAGATCTACGAGCAGTACTTC. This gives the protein CASSDGGQIYEQYF.

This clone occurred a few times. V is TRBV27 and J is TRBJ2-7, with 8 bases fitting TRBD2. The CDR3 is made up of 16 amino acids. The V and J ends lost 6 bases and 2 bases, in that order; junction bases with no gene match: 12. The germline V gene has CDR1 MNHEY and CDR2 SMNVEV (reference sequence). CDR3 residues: CASRVSSGGDAYEQYF. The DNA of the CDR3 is TGTGCCAGCAGAGTTAGCTCCGGGGGGGACGCCTACGAGCAGTACTTC.

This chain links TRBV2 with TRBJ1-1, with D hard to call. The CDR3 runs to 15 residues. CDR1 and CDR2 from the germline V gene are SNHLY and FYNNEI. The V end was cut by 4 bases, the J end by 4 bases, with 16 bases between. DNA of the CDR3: TGTGCCAGCAGTGCTAGGAGCGCGGAGGTCACTGAAGCTTTCTTT. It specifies CASSARSAEVTEAFF.

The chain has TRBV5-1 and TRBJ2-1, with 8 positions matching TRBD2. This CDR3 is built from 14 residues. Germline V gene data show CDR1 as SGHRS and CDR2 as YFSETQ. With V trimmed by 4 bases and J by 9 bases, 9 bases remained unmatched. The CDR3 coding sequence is TGCGCCAGCAGCACCGGGACTAGAGGCGTTGAGCAGTTCTTC. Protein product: CASSTGTRGVEQFF.

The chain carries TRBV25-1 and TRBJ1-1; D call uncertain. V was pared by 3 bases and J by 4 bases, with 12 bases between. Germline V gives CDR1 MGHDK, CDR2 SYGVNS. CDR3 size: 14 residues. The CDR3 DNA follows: TGTGCCAGCAGTGAGTCCACCCCCATCACTGAAGCTTTCTTT. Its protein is CASSESTPITEAFF.

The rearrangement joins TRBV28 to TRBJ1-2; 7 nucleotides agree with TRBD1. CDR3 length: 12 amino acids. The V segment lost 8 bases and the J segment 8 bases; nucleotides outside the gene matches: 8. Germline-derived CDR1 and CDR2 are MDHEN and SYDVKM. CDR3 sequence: CASAGQAPGYTF. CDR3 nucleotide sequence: TGTGCCAGCGCCGGACAGGCACCGGGCTACACCTTC.

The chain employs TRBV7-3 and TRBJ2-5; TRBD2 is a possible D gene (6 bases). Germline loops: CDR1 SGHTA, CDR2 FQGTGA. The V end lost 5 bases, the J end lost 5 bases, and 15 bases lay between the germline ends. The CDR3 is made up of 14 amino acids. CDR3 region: CASSPLTRLETQYF. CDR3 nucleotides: TGTGCCAGCAGCCCATTGACTAGATTGGAGACCCAGTACTTC.

In DNA, the CDR3 is TGTGCCAGCAGTGCCGGGACAGGGGGCAATCAGCCCCAGCATTTT. Its translation: CASSAGTGGNQPQHF. V usage is TRBV2 and J usage is TRBJ1-5; TRBD1 aligns across 10 bases. In germline, CDR1 is SNHLY, CDR2 FYNNEI. The CDR3 consists of 15 residues. The V gene end was trimmed by 4 bases and the J gene end by 2 bases; junction bases not matched to a gene: 2.

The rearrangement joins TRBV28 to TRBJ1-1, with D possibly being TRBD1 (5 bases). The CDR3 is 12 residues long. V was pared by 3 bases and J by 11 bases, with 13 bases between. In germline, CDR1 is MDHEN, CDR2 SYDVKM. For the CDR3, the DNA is TGTGCCAGCAGTTTTACGGGCAGGGACGCTTTCTTT. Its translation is CASSFTGRDAFF.

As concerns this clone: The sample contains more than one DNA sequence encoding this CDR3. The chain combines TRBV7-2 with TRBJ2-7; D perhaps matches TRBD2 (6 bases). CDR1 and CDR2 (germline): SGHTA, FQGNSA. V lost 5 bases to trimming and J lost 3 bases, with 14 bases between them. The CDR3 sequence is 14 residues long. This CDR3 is CASSLGGGGYEQYF. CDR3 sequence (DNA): TGTGCCAGCAGCCTGGGAGGCGGAGGCTACGAGCAGTACTTC.

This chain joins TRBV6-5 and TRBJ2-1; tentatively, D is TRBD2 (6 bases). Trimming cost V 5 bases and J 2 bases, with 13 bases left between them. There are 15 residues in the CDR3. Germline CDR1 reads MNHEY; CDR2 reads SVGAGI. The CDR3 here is CASSIGGPTYNEQFF. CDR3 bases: TGTGCCAGCAGTATCGGAGGGCCTACCTACAATGAGCAGTTCTTC.

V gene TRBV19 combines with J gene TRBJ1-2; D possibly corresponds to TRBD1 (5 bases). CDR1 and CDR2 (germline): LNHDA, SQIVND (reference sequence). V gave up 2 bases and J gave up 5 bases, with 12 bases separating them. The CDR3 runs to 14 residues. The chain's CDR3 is CASSIRTGGYGYTF. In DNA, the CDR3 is TGTGCCAGTAGTATACGTACAGGTGGATATGGCTACACCTTC.